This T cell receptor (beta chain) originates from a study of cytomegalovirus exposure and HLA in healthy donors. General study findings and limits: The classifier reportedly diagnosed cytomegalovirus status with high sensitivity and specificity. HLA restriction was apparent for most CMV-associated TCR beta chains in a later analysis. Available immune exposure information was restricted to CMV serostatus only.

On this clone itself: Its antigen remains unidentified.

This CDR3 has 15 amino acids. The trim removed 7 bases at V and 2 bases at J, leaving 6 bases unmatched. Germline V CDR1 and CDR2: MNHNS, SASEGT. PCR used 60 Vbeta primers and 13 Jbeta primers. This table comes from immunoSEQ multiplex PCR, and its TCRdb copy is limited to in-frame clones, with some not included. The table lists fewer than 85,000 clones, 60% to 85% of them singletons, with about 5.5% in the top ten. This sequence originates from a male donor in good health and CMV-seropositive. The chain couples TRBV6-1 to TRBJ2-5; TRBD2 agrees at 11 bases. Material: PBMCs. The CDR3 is CASTRLAGKQETQYF. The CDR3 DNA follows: TGTGCCAGCACACGACTAGCGGGGAAACAAGAGACCCAGTACTTC.